Included here is one TCR beta chain sequence, with context. The antigen is not known. Unsorted whole blood yielded the blood RNA, and germline DNA was also extracted. Investigators obtained approximately 4.1 milliliters of peripheral blood ahead of surgery. This sample stems from a study of tumor-infiltrating lymphocytes in primary liver carcinoma. Trimming took 6 bases from V and 12 from J; bases not matched to a gene: 18. The CDR3 spans 14 residues. The V gene's germline CDR1 is SQVTM and CDR2 ANQGSEA. Study conclusions and caveats: Top-250-clone fractions were significantly higher in tumors than in blood (p = 0.039).

Starting material of 400 to 600 ng total RNA yielded TCR beta cDNA via a constant-region primer. Amplification in three nested multiplex PCR rounds with slightly modified ARM-PCR gave rise to TCR beta libraries. TRBV1-TRBV30 forward primers paired with a C-beta reverse primer were used in the first two PCR rounds, which ran 9 to 10 cycles each. MiXCR, run by TCRdb on the multiplex PCR reads, gives a single entry per CDR3 protein. The sample records about 350,000 distinct CDR3 sequences, roughly two thirds being singletons. The clonotype was recovered from a man aged 35 to 55 with primary liver carcinoma and hepatitis B virus infection. Sequencing used peripheral blood. The chain has TRBV29-1 and TRBJ1-2, with 8 bases matching TRBD1. The CDR3 DNA is TGCAGCGTCAAAGGACAGGGAGTTCTACGGGGCCACACCTTC. This encodes CSVKGQGVLRGHTF. The full variable domain, in which reference TRBV29-1 and TRBJ1-2 provide the parts outside the CDR3, is SAVISQKPSRDICQRGTSLTIQCQVDSQVTMMFWYRQQPGQSLTLIATANQGSEATYESGFVIDKFPISRPNLTFSTLTVSNMSPEDSSIYLCSVKGQGVLRGHTFGSGTRLTVV.